These 14 T cell receptor beta chains share one sample of origin, sequenced in a study of OX40 agonist ivuxolimab in advanced cancers. TCRdb keeps only in-frame clones here, not all; method: immunoSEQ multiplex PCR. The sample holds roughly 76,000 clones; approximately 85% are singletons and the top ten take more than 20%. Sequenced here: CD4+ or CD8+ T cells sorted from blood, sampled in a trial of the OX40 agonist ivuxolimab. The receptors stem from an adult with an advanced solid tumor such as melanoma, head and neck, liver or kidney cancer.

The chain combines TRBV6-5 with TRBJ2-7; 7 bases align to TRBD1. CDR1 is MNHEY and CDR2 is SVGAGI in the germline V gene. The CDR3 is 14 residues long. The ends lost 4 bases at V and 1 base at J; junction bases unmatched: 4. The CDR3, as DNA: TGTGCCAGCAGTTTTACAGGGGTATCCTACGAGCAGTACTTC. It yields the protein CASSFTGVSYEQYF.

V usage is TRBV19 and J usage is TRBJ1-4; D unclear. V lost 2 bases, J lost 4 bases, and 8 bases lay in between. The CDR3 sequence is 14 residues long. CDR1 LNHDA and CDR2 SQIVND come from the germline V gene (reference sequence). Here the CDR3 DNA reads TGTGCCAGTAGTATACGGGATCATAATGAAAAACTGTTTTTT. This gives the protein CASSIRDHNEKLFF.

This chain uses TRBV28 with TRBJ1-5; D unclear. The V end was cut by 3 bases, the J end by 6 bases, with 6 bases between. Looked up from germline, CDR1 is MDHEN and CDR2 is SYDVKM. The CDR3 has 12 amino acids. This CDR3 is CASSFRFQPQHF. As DNA, the CDR3 is TGTGCCAGCAGTTTCAGGTTTCAGCCCCAGCATTTT.

V and J are TRBV19 and TRBJ2-1; 8 positions agree with TRBD1. CDR3 length: 17 residues. The V segment lost 1 base and the J segment 0 bases; nucleotides outside the gene matches: 5. Germline assignment: CDR1 LNHDA and CDR2 SQIVND (reference sequence). CDR3 DNA: TGTGCCAGTAGTATAGGAGGAGGGACAGGCTCCTACAATGAGCAGTTCTTC. Protein: CASSIGGGTGSYNEQFF.

The V and J genes are TRBV6-6 and TRBJ1-1; D ambiguous. The V and J ends lost 0 bases and 4 bases respectively, with 12 bases between them. The germline gives CDR1 MNHNY, CDR2 SVGAGI (reference sequence). This CDR3 comprises 15 residues. In DNA form, the CDR3 reads TGTGCCAGCAGTTACTCCGTCGGCGGAAGCACTGAAGCTTTCTTT. Encoded protein: CASSYSVGGSTEAFF.

The genes are TRBV18 and TRBJ2-3; 8 bases are a match to TRBD2. The junction had 9 bases not matched to a gene; V was cut back by 2 bases and J by 5 bases. Germline V lookup: CDR1 KGHSH, CDR2 LQKENI. This CDR3 is 16 amino acids long. CDR3 protein: CASSPNEREYEDTQYF. The CDR3 nucleotides are TGTGCCAGCTCACCAAACGAGCGGGAGTATGAAGATACGCAGTATTTT.

The genes are TRBV29-1 and TRBJ2-1; possibly TRBD2 for D (6 bases). V lost 7 bases to trimming and J lost 8 bases, with 21 bases between them. Germline CDR1 SQVTM, CDR2 ANQGSEA. This CDR3 has 14 amino acids. In DNA, the CDR3 is TGCAGCGGACTTTGGACGGGAGTTGGTCATGAGCAGTTCTTC. It specifies CSGLWTGVGHEQFF.

The chain uses TRBV10-3 and TRBJ2-7; D unclear. The V end lost 2 bases, the J end lost 4 bases, and 15 bases lay between the germline ends. The CDR3 length is 15 residues. Germline CDR1 is ENHRY and CDR2 is SYGVKD. The CDR3 DNA follows: TGTGCCATCAGTGAGATCCAGGAACTTGATTACGAGCAGTACTTC. Protein product: CAISEIQELDYEQYF.

V is TRBV27 and J is TRBJ2-3, with TRBD1 identical over 8 bases. This CDR3 is built from 15 residues. The J segment lost 4 bases and the V segment lost 6 bases, leaving 9 bases of the junction unmatched. The V gene's germline CDR1 is MNHEY and CDR2 SMNVEV (reference sequence). The CDR3 DNA reads as TGTGCCAGCAGCTTAAGACAGGGGATTGCAGATACGCAGTATTTT. It translates to CASSLRQGIADTQYF.

The CDR3 bases are TGTGCCAGCAGGGAGTTGCGGGAAGATAACACTGAAGCTTTCTTT. Translation: CASRELREDNTEAFF. J is TRBJ1-1 and V is TRBV5-4; D remains unclear. The CDR3 covers 15 residues. Trimming removed 5 bases at V and 2 bases at J, with 16 bases between. Germline CDR1 is SGHNT and CDR2 is YYREEE (reference sequence).

The chain has TRBV5-4 and TRBJ1-1; D is unresolved. The V gene's germline CDR1 is SGHNT and CDR2 YYREEE (reference sequence). The CDR3 extends over 15 amino acids. V was shortened by 4 bases and J by 4 bases, with 17 bases between the two germline ends. This CDR3 reads CASSPSAGRGTEAFF. The CDR3 DNA sequence: TGTGCCAGCAGCCCTTCCGCGGGCCGAGGCACTGAAGCTTTCTTT.

In DNA form, the CDR3 reads TGTGCCAGCTGTAGCGGGAGGGAATACAATGAGCAGTTCTTC. It yields the protein CASCSGREYNEQFF. The V gene is TRBV6-1, the J gene TRBJ2-1, with 11 bases lining up with TRBD2. The CDR3 has 14 amino acids. V shed 8 bases, J shed 4 bases, and the junction held 4 bases outside the gene matches. In germline, CDR1 is MNHNS, CDR2 SASEGT.

This CDR3 reads CASSSRTASTDTQYF. In DNA form, the CDR3 reads TGCGCCAGCAGCTCACGGACAGCTAGCACAGATACGCAGTATTTT. The chain links TRBV5-1 to TRBJ2-3; possibly TRBD1 for D (6 bases). CDR1 is SGHRS, CDR2 YFSETQ, per germline. CDR3 length equals 15 residues. Trimming left V 3 bases short and J 0 bases short, with 11 bases between.

J is TRBJ1-2 and V is TRBV30; 8 nucleotides align to TRBD1. The CDR3 has 11 amino acids. CDR1 GTSNPN and CDR2 SVGIG come from the germline V gene (reference sequence). Germline trimming cut 4 bases from V and 8 bases from J; bases unmatched to any gene: 3. The CDR3 reads CAWIDRGGYTF. Here the CDR3 DNA reads TGTGCCTGGATTGACAGGGGAGGCTACACCTTC.